This T cell receptor beta chain was documented in a study of CD8+CD57+ T cells in acquired aplastic anemia. The wider study: Sorted CD4+ and CD8+ cell DNA averaged approximately 3.4 ug.

Overall study results and limits: About 30 was the count of CD8+ CDR3 sequences that patients shared with controls.

As regards this clonotype: Antigen: not known.

The template used for profiling TCR beta VDJ and CDR3 was genomic DNA. TCRdb reanalysed the reads using MiXCR and keeps one entry per CDR3 protein. The sample contains approximately 250,000 distinct CDR3 sequences, around 82% of which appear only once. Germline CDR1 is SNHLY and CDR2 is FYNNEI. The CDR3 is 13 amino acids. In patients chosen for sequencing, flow cytometry had shown CD8+CD57+ cell expansion. Severe acquired aplastic anemia was diagnosed in all patients. The blood sampling took place in patients who had so far received no therapy. The chain joins TRBV2 to TRBJ2-3, with D tentatively TRBD2 (7 bases). Sample: sorted CD4+, CD8+, or CD8+CD57+ T cells (not recorded which) from PBMCs. The TCR was taken from a human donor with aplastic anemia. CDR3 sequence: CSRGGGGTDTQYF. Here the CDR3 DNA reads TGTAGCAGAGGGGGAGGGGGCACAGATACGCAGTATTTT.